This T cell receptor (beta chain) was captured by sequencing in a study of shared clonotypes between healthy human individuals. The assay was immunoSEQ multiplex PCR, and TCRdb's table has in-frame clones only and misses some. The table lists some 2,500,000 clones, 80% to 95% of them singletons, with 0.37% in the top ten. The receptor comes from a man between 18 and 35 years old in good health. Some clones in this sample may be carry-over from other donors' samples. Sequencing used naive CD4+ T cells from PBMCs. Regarding subset: CD45RA+ positively selected.

CDR3 residues: CASSLTRYEQYF. DNA for the CDR3: TGTGCCAGCAGCTTAACTCGCTACGAGCAGTACTTC. V gene TRBV7-9 combines with J gene TRBJ2-7; no clear D. Trimming pared 2 bases from V and 3 bases from J, leaving 5 bases between. CDR3 length: 12 residues. Germline CDR1 reads SEHNR; CDR2 reads FQNEAQ (reference sequence).